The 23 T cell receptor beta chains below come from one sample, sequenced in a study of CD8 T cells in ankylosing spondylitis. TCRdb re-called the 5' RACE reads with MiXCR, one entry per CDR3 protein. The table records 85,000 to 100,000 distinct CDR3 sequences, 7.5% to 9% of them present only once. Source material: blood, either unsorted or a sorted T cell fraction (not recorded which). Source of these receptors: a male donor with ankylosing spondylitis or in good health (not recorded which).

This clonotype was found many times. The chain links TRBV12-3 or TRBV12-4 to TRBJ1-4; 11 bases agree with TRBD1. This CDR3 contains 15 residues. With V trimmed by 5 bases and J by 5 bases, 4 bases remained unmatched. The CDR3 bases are TGTGCCAGCAGTCCGGGACAGGGGGTAAATGAAAAACTGTTTTTT. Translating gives CASSPGQGVNEKLFF.

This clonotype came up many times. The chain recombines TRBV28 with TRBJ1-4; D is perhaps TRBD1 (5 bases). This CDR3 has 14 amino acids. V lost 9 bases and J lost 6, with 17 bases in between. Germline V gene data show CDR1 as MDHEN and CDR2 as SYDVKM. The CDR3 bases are TGTGCCAGTTGGTCGGGGGGATCGGATGAAAAACTGTTTTTT. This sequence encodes CASWSGGSDEKLFF. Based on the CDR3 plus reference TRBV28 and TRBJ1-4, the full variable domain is DVKVTQSSRYLVKRTGEKVFLECVQDMDHENMFWYRQDPGLGLRLIYFSYDVKMKEKGDIPEGYSVSREKKERFSLILESASTNQTSMYLCASWSGGSDEKLFFGSGTQLSVL.

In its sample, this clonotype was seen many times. CDR3 region: CASSGLRDSYEQYF. In DNA form, the CDR3 reads TGTGCCAGCAGTGGCCTCCGGGACTCCTACGAGCAGTACTTC. The chain links TRBV27 to TRBJ2-7; D is perhaps TRBD2 (5 bases). With 5 bases removed from V and 0 bases from J, the gap between germline ends came to 11 bases. This CDR3 contains 14 residues. Germline CDR1 is MNHEY and CDR2 is SMNVEV (reference sequence).

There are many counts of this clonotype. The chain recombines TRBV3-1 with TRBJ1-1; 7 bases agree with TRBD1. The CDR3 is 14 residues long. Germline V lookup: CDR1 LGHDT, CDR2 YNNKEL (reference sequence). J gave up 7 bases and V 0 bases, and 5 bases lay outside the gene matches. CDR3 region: CASSQDRGFFEAFF. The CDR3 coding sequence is TGTGCCAGCAGCCAAGACAGGGGGTTCTTTGAAGCTTTCTTT.

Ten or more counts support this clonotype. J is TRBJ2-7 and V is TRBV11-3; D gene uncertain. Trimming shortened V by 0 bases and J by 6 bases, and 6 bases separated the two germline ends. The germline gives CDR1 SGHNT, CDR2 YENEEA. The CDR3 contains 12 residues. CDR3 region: CASSLDSSEQYF. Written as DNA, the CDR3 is TGTGCCAGCAGCTTAGATTCGTCCGAGCAGTACTTC. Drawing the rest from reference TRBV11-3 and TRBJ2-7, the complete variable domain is EAGVVQSPRYKIIEKKQPVAFWCNPISGHNTLYWYLQNLGQGPELLIRYENEEAVDDSQLPKDRFSAERLKGVDSTLKIQPAELGDSAVYLCASSLDSSEQYFGPGTRLTVT.

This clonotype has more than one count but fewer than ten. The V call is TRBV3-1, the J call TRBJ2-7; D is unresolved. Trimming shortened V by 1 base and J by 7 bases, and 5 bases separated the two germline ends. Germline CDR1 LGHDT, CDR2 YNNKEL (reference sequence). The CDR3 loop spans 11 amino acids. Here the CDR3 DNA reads TGTGCCAGCAGCCAAGTGAGTGAGCAGTACTTC. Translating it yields CASSQVSEQYF.

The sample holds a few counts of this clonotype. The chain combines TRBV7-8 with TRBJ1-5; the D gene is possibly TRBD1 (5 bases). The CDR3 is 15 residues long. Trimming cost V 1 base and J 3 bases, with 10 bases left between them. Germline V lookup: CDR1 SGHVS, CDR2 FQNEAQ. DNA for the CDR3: TGTGCCAGCAGCTTAGTGGGGGAGGTCAATCAGCCCCAGCATTTT. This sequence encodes CASSLVGEVNQPQHF.

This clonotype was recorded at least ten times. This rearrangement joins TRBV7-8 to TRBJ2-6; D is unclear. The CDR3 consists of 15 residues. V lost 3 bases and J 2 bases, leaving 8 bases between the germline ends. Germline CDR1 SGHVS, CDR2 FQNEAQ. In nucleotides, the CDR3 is TGTGCCAGCAGCTTGCCCAGCCCTGGGGCCAACGTCCTGACTTTC. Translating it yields CASSLPSPGANVLTF. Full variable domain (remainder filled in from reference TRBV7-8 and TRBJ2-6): GAGVSQSPRYKVAKRGQDVALRCDPISGHVSLFWYQQALGQGPEFLTYFQNEAQLDKSGLPSDRFFAERPEGSVSTLKIQRTQQEDSAVYLCASSLPSPGANVLTFGAGSRLTVL.

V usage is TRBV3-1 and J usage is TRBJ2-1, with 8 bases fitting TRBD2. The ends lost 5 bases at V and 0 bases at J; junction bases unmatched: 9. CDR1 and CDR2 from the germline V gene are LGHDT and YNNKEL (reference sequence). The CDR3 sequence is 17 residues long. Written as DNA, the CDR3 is TGTGCCAGCAGCAAGGGTCTAGCGGGTCGCTCCTACAATGAGCAGTTCTTC. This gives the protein CASSKGLAGRSYNEQFF.

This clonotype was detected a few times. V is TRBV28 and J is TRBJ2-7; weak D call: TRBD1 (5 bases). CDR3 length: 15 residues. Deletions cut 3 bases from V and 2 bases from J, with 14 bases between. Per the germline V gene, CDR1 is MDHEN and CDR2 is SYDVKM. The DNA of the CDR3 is TGTGCCAGCAGTTTCAGTCAGGGAACGCCCTACGAGCAGTACTTC. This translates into CASSFSQGTPYEQYF.

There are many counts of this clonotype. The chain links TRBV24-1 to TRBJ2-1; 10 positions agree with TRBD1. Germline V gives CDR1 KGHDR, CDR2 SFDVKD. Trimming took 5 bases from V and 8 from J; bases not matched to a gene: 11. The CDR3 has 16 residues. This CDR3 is CATSVSGQGVIYEQFF. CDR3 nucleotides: TGTGCCACCAGTGTTTCTGGACAGGGGGTTATCTATGAGCAGTTCTTC.

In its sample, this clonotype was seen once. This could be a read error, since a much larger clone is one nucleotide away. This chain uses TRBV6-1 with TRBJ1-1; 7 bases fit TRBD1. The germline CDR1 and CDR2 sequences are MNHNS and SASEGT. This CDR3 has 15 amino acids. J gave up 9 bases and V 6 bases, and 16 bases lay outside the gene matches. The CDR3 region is CASSPPRQGGAKAFF. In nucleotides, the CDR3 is TGTGCCAGCAGCCCCCCCAGACAGGGAGGGGCTAAAGCTTTCTTT.

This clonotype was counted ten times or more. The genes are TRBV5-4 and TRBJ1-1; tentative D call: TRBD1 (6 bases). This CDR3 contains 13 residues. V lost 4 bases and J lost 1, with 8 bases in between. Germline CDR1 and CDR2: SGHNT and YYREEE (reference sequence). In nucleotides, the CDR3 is TGTGCCAGCAGCGGGGGACAGAACACTGAAGCTTTCTTT. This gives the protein CASSGGQNTEAFF.

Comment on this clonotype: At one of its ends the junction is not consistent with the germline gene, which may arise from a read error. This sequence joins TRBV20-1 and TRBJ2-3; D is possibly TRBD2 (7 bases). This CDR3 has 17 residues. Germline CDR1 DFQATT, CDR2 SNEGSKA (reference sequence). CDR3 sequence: CCAPLGGAPSSTDTQYF. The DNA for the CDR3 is TGCTGTGCTCCCTTAGGGGGGGCACCCTCTAGCACAGATACGCAGTATTTT.

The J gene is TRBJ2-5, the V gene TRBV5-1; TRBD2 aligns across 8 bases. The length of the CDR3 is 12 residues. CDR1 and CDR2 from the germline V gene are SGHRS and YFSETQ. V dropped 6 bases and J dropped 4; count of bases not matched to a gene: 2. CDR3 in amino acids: CASKAGGETQYF. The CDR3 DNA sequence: TGCGCCAGCAAGGCGGGGGGAGAGACCCAGTACTTC.

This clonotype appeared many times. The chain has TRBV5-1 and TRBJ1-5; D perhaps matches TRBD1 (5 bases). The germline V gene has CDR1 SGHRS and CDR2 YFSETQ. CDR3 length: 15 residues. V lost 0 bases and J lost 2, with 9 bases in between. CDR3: CASSLETGGNQPQHF. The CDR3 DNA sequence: TGCGCCAGCAGCTTGGAAACGGGGGGCAATCAGCCCCAGCATTTT.

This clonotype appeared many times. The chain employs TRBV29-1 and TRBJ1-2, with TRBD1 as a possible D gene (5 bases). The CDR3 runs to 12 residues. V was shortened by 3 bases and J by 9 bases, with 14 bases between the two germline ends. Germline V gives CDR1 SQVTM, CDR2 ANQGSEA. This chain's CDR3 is CSVDGQGGSYTF. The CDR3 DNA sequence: TGCAGCGTTGATGGTCAGGGAGGGAGCTACACCTTC.

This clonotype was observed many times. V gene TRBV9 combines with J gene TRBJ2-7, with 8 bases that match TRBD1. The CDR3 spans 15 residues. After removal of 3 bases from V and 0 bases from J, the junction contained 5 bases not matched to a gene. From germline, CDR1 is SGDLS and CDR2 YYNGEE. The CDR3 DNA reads TGTGCCAGCAGCGAAGGACAGGGCCACTCCTACGAGCAGTACTTC. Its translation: CASSEGQGHSYEQYF.

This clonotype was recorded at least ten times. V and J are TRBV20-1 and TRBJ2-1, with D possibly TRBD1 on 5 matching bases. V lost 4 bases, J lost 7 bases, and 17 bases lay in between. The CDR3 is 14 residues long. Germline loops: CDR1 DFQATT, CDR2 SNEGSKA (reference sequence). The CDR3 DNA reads TGCAGTGCTACGAGTGGGGTTGGGGCTAATGAGCAGTTCTTC. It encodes CSATSGVGANEQFF.

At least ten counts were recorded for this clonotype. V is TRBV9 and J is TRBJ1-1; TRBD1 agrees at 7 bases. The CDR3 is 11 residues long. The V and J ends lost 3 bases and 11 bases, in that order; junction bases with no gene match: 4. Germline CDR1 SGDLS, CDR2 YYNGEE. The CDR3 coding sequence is TGTGCCAGCAGCGCTGAGGGGGCGGCTTTCTTT. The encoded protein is CASSAEGAAFF.

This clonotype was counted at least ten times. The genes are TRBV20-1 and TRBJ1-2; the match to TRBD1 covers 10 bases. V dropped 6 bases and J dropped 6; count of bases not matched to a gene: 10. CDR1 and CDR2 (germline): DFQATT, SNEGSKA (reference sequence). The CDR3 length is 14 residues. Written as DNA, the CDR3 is TGCAGTGCCGTACTAGACAGGGGGCACGATGGCTACACCTTC. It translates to CSAVLDRGHDGYTF.

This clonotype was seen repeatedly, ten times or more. The CDR3 sequence: CASSSVARGSTGELFF. CDR3 coding DNA: TGTGCCAGCAGCTCCGTGGCTAGGGGGAGTACCGGGGAGCTGTTTTTT. This chain uses TRBV9 with TRBJ2-2; D might be TRBD1 (6 bases). This CDR3 contains 16 residues. CDR1 and CDR2 from the germline V gene are SGDLS and YYNGEE. The V end was cut by 4 bases, the J end by 5 bases, with 18 bases between.

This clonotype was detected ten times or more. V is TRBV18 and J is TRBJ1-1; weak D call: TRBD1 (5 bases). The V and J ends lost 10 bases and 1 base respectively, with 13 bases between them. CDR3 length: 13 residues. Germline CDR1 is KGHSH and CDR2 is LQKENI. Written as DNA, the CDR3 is TGTGCCACGAAAGAGGGGAAGAACACTGAAGCTTTCTTT. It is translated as CATKEGKNTEAFF.